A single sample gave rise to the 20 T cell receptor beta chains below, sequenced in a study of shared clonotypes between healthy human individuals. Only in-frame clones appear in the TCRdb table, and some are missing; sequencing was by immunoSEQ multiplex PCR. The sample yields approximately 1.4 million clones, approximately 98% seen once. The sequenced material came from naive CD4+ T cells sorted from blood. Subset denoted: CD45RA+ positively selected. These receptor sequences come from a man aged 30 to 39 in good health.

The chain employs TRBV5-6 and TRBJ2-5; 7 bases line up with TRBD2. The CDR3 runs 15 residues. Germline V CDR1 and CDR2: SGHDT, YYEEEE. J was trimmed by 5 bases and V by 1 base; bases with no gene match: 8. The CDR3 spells CASSLPGGGLETQYF. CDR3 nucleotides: TGTGCCAGCAGCTTGCCGGGAGGAGGATTGGAGACCCAGTACTTC.

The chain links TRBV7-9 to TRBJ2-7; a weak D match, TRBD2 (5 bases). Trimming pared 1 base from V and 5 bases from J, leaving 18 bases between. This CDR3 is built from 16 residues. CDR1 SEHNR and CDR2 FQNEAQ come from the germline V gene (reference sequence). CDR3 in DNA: TGTGCCAGCAGCTTAGTTGTAACTAGAGGGTCTCACGAGCAGTACTTC. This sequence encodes CASSLVVTRGSHEQYF.

The CDR3 sequence is CAISALAGGPRNEQFF. As DNA, the CDR3 is TGTGCCATCAGTGCACTAGCGGGAGGGCCCCGGAATGAGCAGTTCTTC. This chain joins TRBV10-3 and TRBJ2-1, with 13 nucleotides matching TRBD2. The CDR3 is made up of 16 amino acids. CDR1 is ENHRY and CDR2 is SYGVKD in the germline V gene. The J segment lost 7 bases and the V segment lost 4 bases, leaving 7 bases of the junction unmatched.

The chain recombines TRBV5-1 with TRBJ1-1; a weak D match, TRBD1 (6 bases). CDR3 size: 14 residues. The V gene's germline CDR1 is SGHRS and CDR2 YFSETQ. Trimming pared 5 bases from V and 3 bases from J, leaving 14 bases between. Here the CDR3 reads CASSYRVSDTEAFF. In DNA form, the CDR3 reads TGCGCCAGCAGTTACAGGGTATCAGACACTGAAGCTTTCTTT.

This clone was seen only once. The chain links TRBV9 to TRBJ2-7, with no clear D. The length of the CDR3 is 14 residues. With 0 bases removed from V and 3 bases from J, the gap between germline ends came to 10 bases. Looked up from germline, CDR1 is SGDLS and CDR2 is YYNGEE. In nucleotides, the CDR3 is TGTGCCAGCAGCGTAGGCGGAAACAACTACGAGCAGTACTTC. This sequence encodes CASSVGGNNYEQYF. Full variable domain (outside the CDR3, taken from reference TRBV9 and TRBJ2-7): DSGVTQTPKHLITATGQRVTLRCSPRSGDLSVYWYQQSLDQGLQFLIQYYNGEERAKGNILERFSAQQFPDLHSELNLSSLELGDSALYFCASSVGGNNYEQYFGPGTRLTVT.

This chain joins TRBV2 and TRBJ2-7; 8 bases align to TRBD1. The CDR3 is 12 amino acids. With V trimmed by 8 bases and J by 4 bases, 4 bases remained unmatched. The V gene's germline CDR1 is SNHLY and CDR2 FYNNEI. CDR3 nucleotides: TGTGCCAGCGGACAGGGTACGTACGAGCAGTACTTC. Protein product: CASGQGTYEQYF.

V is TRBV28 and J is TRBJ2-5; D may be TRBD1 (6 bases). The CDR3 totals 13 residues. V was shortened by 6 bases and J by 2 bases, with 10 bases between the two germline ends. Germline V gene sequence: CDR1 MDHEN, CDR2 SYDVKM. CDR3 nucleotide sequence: TGTGCCAGCAGACGGACAGCTCAAGAGACCCAGTACTTC. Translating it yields CASRRTAQETQYF.

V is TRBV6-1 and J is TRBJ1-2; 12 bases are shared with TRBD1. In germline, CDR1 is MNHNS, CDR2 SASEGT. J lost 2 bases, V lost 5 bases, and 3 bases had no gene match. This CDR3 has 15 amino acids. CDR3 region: CASSTGTGGNYGYTF. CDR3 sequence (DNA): TGTGCCAGCAGTACCGGGACAGGGGGCAACTATGGCTACACCTTC.

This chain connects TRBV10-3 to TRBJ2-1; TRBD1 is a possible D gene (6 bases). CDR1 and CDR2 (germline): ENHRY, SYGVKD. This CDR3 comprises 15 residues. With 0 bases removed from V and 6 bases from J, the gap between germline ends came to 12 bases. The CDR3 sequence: CAISESQGWGNEQFF. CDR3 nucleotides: TGTGCCATCAGTGAGTCACAGGGATGGGGCAATGAGCAGTTCTTC.

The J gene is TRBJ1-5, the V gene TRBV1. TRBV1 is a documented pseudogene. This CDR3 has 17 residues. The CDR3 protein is CTSSPRTEGMVGQPQHF. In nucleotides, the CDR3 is TGCACCAGCAGCCCACGCACGGAGGGCATGGTGGGTCAGCCCCAGCATTTT.

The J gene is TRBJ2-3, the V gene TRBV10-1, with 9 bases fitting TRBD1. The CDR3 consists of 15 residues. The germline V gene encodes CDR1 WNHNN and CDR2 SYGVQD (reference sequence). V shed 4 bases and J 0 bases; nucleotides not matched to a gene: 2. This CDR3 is CASSGGTGSTDTQYF. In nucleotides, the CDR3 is TGCGCCAGCAGTGGCGGGACAGGGAGCACAGATACGCAGTATTTT.

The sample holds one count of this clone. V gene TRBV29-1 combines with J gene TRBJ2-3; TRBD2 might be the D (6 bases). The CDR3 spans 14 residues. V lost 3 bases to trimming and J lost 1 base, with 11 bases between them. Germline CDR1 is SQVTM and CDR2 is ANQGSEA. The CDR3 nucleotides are TGCAGCGTTGAGGGAGCGGGCCGCACAGATACGCAGTATTTT. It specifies CSVEGAGRTDTQYF.

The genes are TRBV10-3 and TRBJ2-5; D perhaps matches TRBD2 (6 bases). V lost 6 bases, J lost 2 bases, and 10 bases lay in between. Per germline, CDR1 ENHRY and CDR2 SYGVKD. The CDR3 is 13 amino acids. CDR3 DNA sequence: TGTGCCATCAGGCGGGATCATCAAGAGACCCAGTACTTC. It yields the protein CAIRRDHQETQYF.

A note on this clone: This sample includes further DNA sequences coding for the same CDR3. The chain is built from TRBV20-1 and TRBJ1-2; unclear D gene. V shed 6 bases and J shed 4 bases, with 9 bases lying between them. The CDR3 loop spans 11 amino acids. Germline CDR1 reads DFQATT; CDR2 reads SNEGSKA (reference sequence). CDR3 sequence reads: CSAIRGYGYTF. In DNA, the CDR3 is TGCAGTGCGATCCGGGGCTATGGCTACACCTTC.

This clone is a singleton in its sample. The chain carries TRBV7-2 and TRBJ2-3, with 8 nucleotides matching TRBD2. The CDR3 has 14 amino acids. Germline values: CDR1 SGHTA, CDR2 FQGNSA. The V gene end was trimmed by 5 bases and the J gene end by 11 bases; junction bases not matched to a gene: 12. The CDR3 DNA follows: TGTGCCAGCAGCCCTGTTTGGGCGGGAGGTGAGCAGTATTTT. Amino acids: CASSPVWAGGEQYF.

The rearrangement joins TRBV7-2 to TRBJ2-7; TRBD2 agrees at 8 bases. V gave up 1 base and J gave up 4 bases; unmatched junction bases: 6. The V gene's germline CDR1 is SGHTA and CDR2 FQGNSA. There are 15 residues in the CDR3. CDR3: CASSLDGLAEYEQYF. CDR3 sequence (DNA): TGTGCCAGCAGCTTAGACGGACTAGCCGAATACGAGCAGTACTTC.

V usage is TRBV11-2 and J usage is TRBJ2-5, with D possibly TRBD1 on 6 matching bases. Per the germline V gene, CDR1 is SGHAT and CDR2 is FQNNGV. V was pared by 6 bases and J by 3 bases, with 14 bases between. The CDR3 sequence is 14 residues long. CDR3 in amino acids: CASSWDNVKETQYF. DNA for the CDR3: TGTGCCAGCAGTTGGGACAACGTCAAAGAGACCCAGTACTTC.

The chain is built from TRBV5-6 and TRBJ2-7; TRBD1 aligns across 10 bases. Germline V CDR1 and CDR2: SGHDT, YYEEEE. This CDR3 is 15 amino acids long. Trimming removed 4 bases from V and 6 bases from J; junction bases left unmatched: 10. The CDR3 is CASSHRVTGGREQYF. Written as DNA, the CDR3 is TGTGCCAGCAGCCACAGAGTGACAGGGGGCCGCGAGCAGTACTTC.

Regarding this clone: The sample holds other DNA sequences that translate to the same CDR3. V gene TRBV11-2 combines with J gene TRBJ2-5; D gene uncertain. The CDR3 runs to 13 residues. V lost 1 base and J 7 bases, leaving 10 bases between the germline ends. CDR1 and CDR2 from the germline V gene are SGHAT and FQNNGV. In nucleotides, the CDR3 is TGTGCCAGCAGCTTAGGAGAATTGGGGACCCAGTACTTC. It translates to CASSLGELGTQYF.

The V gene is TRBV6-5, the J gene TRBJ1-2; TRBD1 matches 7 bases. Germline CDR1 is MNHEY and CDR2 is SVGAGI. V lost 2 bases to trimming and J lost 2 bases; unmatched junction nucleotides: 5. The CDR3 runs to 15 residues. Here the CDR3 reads CASSYMSGGNYGYTF. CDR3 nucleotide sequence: TGTGCCAGCAGTTACATGTCAGGGGGAAACTATGGCTACACCTTC.